These 16 T cell receptor beta chains share one sample of origin, sequenced in a study of control samples from healthy donors and cancer patients. Here immunoSEQ multiplex PCR was the method, and the copy in TCRdb shows in-frame clones only, minus some. The sample records tens of thousands of clones, 85% to 90% being singletons. Input material: PBMCs. These receptors were obtained from a man aged 60 to 75 with colorectal cancer.

The chain has TRBV12-3 or TRBV12-4 and TRBJ1-2, with D possibly matching TRBD1 (5 bases). With 5 bases removed from V and 4 bases from J, the gap between germline ends came to 11 bases. The CDR3 has 13 residues. The CDR3: CASSLQVSYGYTF. The CDR3 region has the DNA TGTGCCAGCAGTCTACAGGTCTCCTATGGCTACACCTTC.

The chain employs TRBV21-1 and TRBJ1-1; the tabulated D call, TRBD1, remains unverified against the DNA. TRBV21-1 is termed a pseudogene. The CDR3 runs 19 residues. In DNA form, the CDR3 reads TGTGCCAGCAGCAAAAAGGCGAATGAGACAGGGGGCGCGAACACTGAAGCTTTCTTT. This sequence encodes CASSKKANETGGANTEAFF.

This chain's CDR3 is CASSDQGARYNEQFF. CDR3 bases: TGTGCCAGCAGTGATCAGGGGGCAAGGTACAATGAGCAGTTCTTC. This chain connects TRBV6-1 to TRBJ2-1, with TRBD1 identical over 8 bases. This CDR3 contains 15 residues. V gave up 3 bases and J gave up 4 bases; unmatched junction bases: 5. Germline loops: CDR1 MNHNS, CDR2 SASEGT.

The chain recombines TRBV6-5 with TRBJ2-7, with D hard to call. The germline CDR1 and CDR2 sequences are MNHEY and SVGAGI. CDR3 size: 14 residues. Trimming cost V 2 bases and J 4 bases, with 12 bases left between them. CDR3 region: CASSYLGRIYEQYF. The CDR3 region has the DNA TGTGCCAGCAGTTACCTCGGACGGATATACGAGCAGTACTTC.

This clone was counted once. The chain links TRBV19 to TRBJ1-3; tentative D call: TRBD1 (5 bases). V gave up 6 bases and J gave up 2 bases, with 8 bases separating them. The CDR3 is 13 residues long. CDR1 is LNHDA and CDR2 is SQIVND in the germline V gene (reference sequence). CDR3 sequence (DNA): TGTGCCAGTAGAATGACAGCTGGAAACACCATATATTTT. Amino acids: CASRMTAGNTIYF.

J is TRBJ2-5 and V is TRBV19, with D hard to call. The CDR3 spans 15 residues. Germline-derived CDR1 and CDR2 are LNHDA and SQIVND (reference sequence). V was pared by 3 bases and J by 2 bases, with 13 bases between. CDR3 sequence (DNA): TGTGCCAGTAGTATCCTAGGTGGTGGACAAGAGACCCAGTACTTC. This codes for CASSILGGGQETQYF.

The chain recombines TRBV6-5 with TRBJ1-4; no reliable D call. CDR1 and CDR2 (germline): MNHEY, SVGAGI. V lost 11 bases to trimming and J lost 0 bases, with 16 bases between them. CDR3 length: 15 amino acids. The CDR3 bases are TGTGCCTCCAAAGGCGGACCTGCAACTAATGAAAAACTGTTTTTT. This gives the protein CASKGGPATNEKLFF.

The chain links TRBV6-4 to TRBJ2-2, with a possible D match to TRBD1 (6 bases). Per the germline V gene, CDR1 is MRHNA and CDR2 is SNTAGT. Trimming removed 7 bases at V and 5 bases at J, with 17 bases between. This CDR3 is 15 amino acids long. The CDR3 protein is CASTSGAGVTGELFF. DNA for the CDR3: TGTGCCAGCACCTCCGGGGCAGGGGTGACCGGGGAGCTGTTTTTT.

The chain uses TRBV15 and TRBJ2-3; possibly TRBD1 for D (6 bases). Between the trimmed V and J ends, which lost 4 bases and 1 base, there was a span of 15 bases. CDR1 and CDR2 (germline): LNHNV, YYDKDF (reference sequence). This CDR3 has 16 amino acids. CDR3: CATSTYNRAGTDTQYF. CDR3 in DNA: TGTGCCACCAGCACCTACAACAGGGCGGGCACAGATACGCAGTATTTT.

The chain recombines TRBV10-3 with TRBJ1-4; D possibly corresponds to TRBD1 (5 bases). CDR3 size: 14 residues. The V end lost 6 bases, the J end lost 8 bases, and 16 bases lay between the germline ends. Germline V gene lookup returns CDR1 ENHRY and CDR2 SYGVKD. Written as DNA, the CDR3 is TGTGCCATCAGCGACGGGACCCAGAGGGAAAAACTGTTTTTT. It yields the protein CAISDGTQREKLFF.

The chain carries TRBV2 and TRBJ2-7; 10 bases map to TRBD1. There are 14 residues in the CDR3. Losses at the gene ends were 8 bases for V and 5 bases for J; bases not matched to a gene: 9. The germline CDR1 and CDR2 sequences are SNHLY and FYNNEI. CDR3 coding DNA: TGTGCCAGCGGGGGACAGGGGAGGTTAAACGAGCAGTACTTC. Encoded protein: CASGGQGRLNEQYF. Full variable domain (outside the CDR3, taken from reference TRBV2 and TRBJ2-7): EPEVTQTPSHQVTQMGQEVILRCVPISNHLYFYWYRQILGQKVEFLVSFYNNEISEKSEIFDDQFSVERPDGSNFTLKIRSTKLEDSAMYFCASGGQGRLNEQYFGPGTRLTVT.

J is TRBJ2-1 and V is TRBV5-1; D call uncertain. Per germline, CDR1 SGHRS and CDR2 YFSETQ. This CDR3 has 13 residues. V was cut by 2 bases and J by 4 bases, with 7 bases left in between. The CDR3 protein is CASSLSGYNEQFF. In nucleotides, the CDR3 is TGCGCCAGCAGCTTAAGTGGGTACAATGAGCAGTTCTTC.

The rearrangement uses TRBV5-1 and TRBJ2-3; 10 bases are a match to TRBD1. CDR3 length: 16 residues. Trimming at V came to 0 bases and at J to 3 bases, leaving 4 bases not matched to a gene. The germline V gene has CDR1 SGHRS and CDR2 YFSETQ. CDR3 in amino acids: CASSLAGTGVTDTQYF. The DNA for the CDR3 is TGCGCCAGCAGCTTGGCCGGGACAGGGGTTACAGATACGCAGTATTTT.

The chain is built from TRBV3-1 (or the pseudogene TRBV3-2) and TRBJ2-3; 10 nucleotides match TRBD2. The trim removed 2 bases at V and 2 bases at J, leaving 4 bases unmatched. This CDR3 region has 16 residues. Germline V gives CDR1 LGHDT, CDR2 YNNKEL (reference sequence). Written as DNA, the CDR3 is TGTGCCAGCAGCCAATTTAGCGGGGGGCCCACAGATACGCAGTATTTT. As protein: CASSQFSGGPTDTQYF.

V and J are TRBV7-9 and TRBJ2-6, with 7 bases aligning to TRBD1. The germline CDR1 and CDR2 sequences are SEHNR and FQNEAQ (reference sequence). V lost 3 bases and J lost 0; bases outside the gene matches: 8. The CDR3 has 18 residues. The CDR3 loop reads CASSFYRGSSSGANVLTF. The CDR3 DNA is TGTGCCAGCAGCTTCTACAGGGGTTCAAGCTCTGGGGCCAACGTCCTGACTTTC.

This clone was detected once. This chain joins TRBV5-5 and TRBJ1-6, with a weak D call TRBD1 (6 bases). Germline V lookup: CDR1 SGHKS, CDR2 YYEKEE (reference sequence). The CDR3 length is 15 residues. V dropped 0 bases and J dropped 10 bases, with 14 bases sitting between them. CDR3 amino acids: CASSLEGSGVSPLHF. DNA for the CDR3: TGTGCCAGCAGCTTGGAGGGTTCAGGGGTGTCACCCCTCCACTTT.